This is a list of T cell receptor beta chains from one sample in a study of cytomegalovirus exposure and HLA in healthy donors. Only in-frame clones appear in the TCRdb table, and some are missing; sequencing was by immunoSEQ multiplex PCR. The repertoire holds under 60,000 clones, 80% to 90% seen once, with approximately 6.7% in the top ten. Sequencing input: PBMCs. These receptors were collected from a woman aged 30 to 39 in good health and CMV-seronegative. Both conserved end residues are part of each CDR3. Each record gives: D gene, J gene, clone size, V gene, CDR3 DNA, CDR3 protein. D genes are given only for firm matches. Size values are once, few and many counts, or a class for expanded clones, and some rows have none.

d_gene: .; j_gene: TRBJ2-1; abundance: .; v_gene: TRBV30; CDR3nt: TGTGCCTGGGACTTTAGGAGGGCCCCGAATGAGCAGTTCTTC; CDR3aa: CAWDFRRAPNEQFF
d_gene: TRBD1; j_gene: TRBJ2-7; abundance: .; v_gene: TRBV27; CDR3nt: TGTGCCAGCAAGGTCGGGACAGAGAAGTACGAGCAGTACTTC; CDR3aa: CASKVGTEKYEQYF
d_gene: .; j_gene: TRBJ1-5; abundance: once; v_gene: TRBV19; CDR3nt: TGTGCCAGTAGCGCGGGTAGCAATCAGCCCCAGCATTTT; CDR3aa: CASSAGSNQPQHF
d_gene: .; j_gene: TRBJ2-1; abundance: .; v_gene: TRBV27; CDR3nt: TGTGCCAGCAGTTTATTGGAGGGGCAACAGCAGTTCTTC; CDR3aa: CASSLLEGQQQFF
d_gene: TRBD2; j_gene: TRBJ2-5; abundance: .; v_gene: TRBV13; CDR3nt: TGTGCCAGCAGCTTTAGCGGGAGGGCCGAGACCCAGTACTTC; CDR3aa: CASSFSGRAETQYF
d_gene: TRBD2; j_gene: TRBJ2-5; abundance: .; v_gene: TRBV5-1; CDR3nt: TGCGCCAGCAGCAAGTGGACTAGCGGACAAGAGACCCAGTACTTC; CDR3aa: CASSKWTSGQETQYF
d_gene: .; j_gene: TRBJ2-3; abundance: .; v_gene: TRBV7-2; CDR3nt: TGTGCCAGCAGCTTCAGGGCAGGGCCCACAGATACGCAGTATTTT; CDR3aa: CASSFRAGPTDTQYF
d_gene: .; j_gene: TRBJ2-7; abundance: .; v_gene: TRBV29-1; CDR3nt: TGCAGCGTTGAAGATCGGACGAGGGTGGGTACCTACGAGCAGTACTTC; CDR3aa: CSVEDRTRVGTYEQYF
d_gene: .; j_gene: TRBJ2-3; abundance: .; v_gene: TRBV7-2; CDR3nt: TGTGCCAGCAGCTTATATCCCGGACTATTGGATACGCAGTATTTT; CDR3aa: CASSLYPGLLDTQYF
d_gene: .; j_gene: TRBJ1-1; abundance: .; v_gene: TRBV11-2; CDR3nt: TGTGCCAGCAGCCTTATAGAGAACACTGAAGCTTTCTTT; CDR3aa: CASSLIENTEAFF
d_gene: .; j_gene: TRBJ2-7; abundance: .; v_gene: TRBV12-2; CDR3nt: TGTGCAAGTCGCCGACTAACCCTAGCGGGAGAGTTATACGAGCAGTACTTC; CDR3aa: CASRRLTLAGELYEQYF
d_gene: .; j_gene: TRBJ2-5; abundance: .; v_gene: TRBV27; CDR3nt: TGTGCCAGCAGTTTATCGATCCGGGAGACCCAGTACTTC; CDR3aa: CASSLSIRETQYF
d_gene: .; j_gene: TRBJ2-4; abundance: .; v_gene: TRBV27; CDR3nt: TGTGCCAGCAGAATCCTGGGGCAGGTTGATAACATTCAGTACTTC; CDR3aa: CASRILGQVDNIQYF
d_gene: .; j_gene: TRBJ1-2; abundance: .; v_gene: TRBV6-5; CDR3nt: TGTGCCAGCAGTGCGAGGAACTATGGCTACACCTTC; CDR3aa: CASSARNYGYTF
d_gene: .; j_gene: TRBJ1-2; abundance: .; v_gene: TRBV7-9; CDR3nt: TGTGCCAGCAGCTTCGTAGAGGGTTATGGCTACACCTTC; CDR3aa: CASSFVEGYGYTF
d_gene: .; j_gene: TRBJ1-3; abundance: .; v_gene: TRBV7-2; CDR3nt: TGTGCCAGCAGCTTAATGCCTTCTACGAGCTCTGGAAACACCATATATTTT; CDR3aa: CASSLMPSTSSGNTIYF
d_gene: .; j_gene: TRBJ1-2; abundance: .; v_gene: TRBV29-1; CDR3nt: TGCAGCGTTGGGGGGTATAACAGGGATGGCTACACCTTC; CDR3aa: CSVGGYNRDGYTF
d_gene: TRBD2; j_gene: TRBJ2-2; abundance: once; v_gene: TRBV15; CDR3nt: TGTGCCACCAGCGGGACTACTACCGGGGAGCTGTTTTTT; CDR3aa: CATSGTTTGELFF
d_gene: TRBD2; j_gene: TRBJ2-3; abundance: .; v_gene: TRBV18; CDR3nt: TGTGCCAGCTCGCCCTTCGGACTAGCGGGCACAGATACGCAGTATTTT; CDR3aa: CASSPFGLAGTDTQYF
d_gene: TRBD1; j_gene: TRBJ2-6; abundance: .; v_gene: TRBV28; CDR3nt: TGTGCCAGCAGTTTCGCGGGACAGGGTTCTGCTGGGGCCAACGTCCTGACTTTC; CDR3aa: CASSFAGQGSAGANVLTF
d_gene: TRBD1; j_gene: TRBJ1-1; abundance: .; v_gene: TRBV28; CDR3nt: TGTGCCAGCCCCCCCGGACAGGCCCTTGCGAGCACTGAAGCTTTCTTT; CDR3aa: CASPPGQALASTEAFF
d_gene: TRBD2; j_gene: TRBJ2-7; abundance: .; v_gene: TRBV28; CDR3nt: TGTGCCAGCAGTTTCAGCGGGAGGGCCCCCTACGAGCAGTACTTC; CDR3aa: CASSFSGRAPYEQYF
d_gene: TRBD2; j_gene: TRBJ2-1; abundance: .; v_gene: TRBV13; CDR3nt: TGTGCCAGCAGCTCCTCTAGCGGAAGCTCCTACAATGAGCAGTTCTTC; CDR3aa: CASSSSSGSSYNEQFF
d_gene: TRBD1; j_gene: TRBJ1-2; abundance: .; v_gene: TRBV29-1; CDR3nt: TGCAGCGTTGAACAGGGGGCTTTGGAGGACTATGGCTACACCTTC; CDR3aa: CSVEQGALEDYGYTF
d_gene: .; j_gene: TRBJ2-7; abundance: .; v_gene: TRBV11-2; CDR3nt: TGTGCCAGCAGCTTAGATGAGGGTTTAAGCTACGAGCAGTACTTC; CDR3aa: CASSLDEGLSYEQYF
d_gene: TRBD2; j_gene: TRBJ2-5; abundance: few; v_gene: TRBV29-1; CDR3nt: TGCAGCGTTGGACTAGCGGGAGAGACCCAGTACTTC; CDR3aa: CSVGLAGETQYF